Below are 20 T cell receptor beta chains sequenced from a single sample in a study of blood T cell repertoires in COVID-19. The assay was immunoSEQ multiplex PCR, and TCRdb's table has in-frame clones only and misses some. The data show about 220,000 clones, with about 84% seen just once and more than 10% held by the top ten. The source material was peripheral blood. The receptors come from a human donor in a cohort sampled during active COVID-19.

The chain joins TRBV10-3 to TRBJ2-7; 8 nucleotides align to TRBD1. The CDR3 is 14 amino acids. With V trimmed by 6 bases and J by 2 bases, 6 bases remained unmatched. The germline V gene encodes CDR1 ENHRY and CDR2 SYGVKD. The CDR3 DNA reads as TGTGCCATCAGCCCCGGACAGGGCCCCTACGAGCAGTACTTC. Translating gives CAISPGQGPYEQYF.

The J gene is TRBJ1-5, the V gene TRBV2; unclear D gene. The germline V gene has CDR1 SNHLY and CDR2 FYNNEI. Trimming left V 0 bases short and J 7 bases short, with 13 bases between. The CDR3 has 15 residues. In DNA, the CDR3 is TGTGCCAGCAGTGAAGCGGCCTCCGAAATACAGCCCCAGCATTTT. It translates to CASSEAASEIQPQHF.

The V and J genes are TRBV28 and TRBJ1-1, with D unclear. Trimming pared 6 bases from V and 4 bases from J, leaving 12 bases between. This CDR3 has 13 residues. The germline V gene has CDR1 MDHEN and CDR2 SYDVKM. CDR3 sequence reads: CASSPGLPTEAFF. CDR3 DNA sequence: TGTGCCAGCAGCCCAGGTTTGCCCACTGAAGCTTTCTTT.

CDR3 residues: CASSFGGQGPLREQYF. In DNA form, the CDR3 reads TGCGCCAGCAGCTTTGGTGGACAGGGGCCACTGCGGGAGCAGTACTTC. This chain uses TRBV5-1 with TRBJ2-7; 9 bases line up with TRBD1. Trimming cost V 2 bases and J 7 bases; bases outside gene matches: 13. Germline lookup yields CDR1 SGHRS and CDR2 YFSETQ. The CDR3 totals 16 residues.

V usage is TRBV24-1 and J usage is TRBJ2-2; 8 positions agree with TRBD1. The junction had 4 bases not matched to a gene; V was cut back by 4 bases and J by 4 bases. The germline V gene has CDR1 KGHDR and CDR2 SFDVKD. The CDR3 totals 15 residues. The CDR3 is CATSDARGPTGELFF. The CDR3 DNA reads TGTGCCACCAGTGACGCCAGGGGGCCCACCGGGGAGCTGTTTTTT.

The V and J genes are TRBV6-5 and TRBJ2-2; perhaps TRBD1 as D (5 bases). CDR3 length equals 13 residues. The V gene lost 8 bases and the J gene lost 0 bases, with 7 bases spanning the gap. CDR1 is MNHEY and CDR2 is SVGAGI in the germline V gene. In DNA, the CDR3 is TGTGCCAGCCGGACACCGAACACCGGGGAGCTGTTTTTT. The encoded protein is CASRTPNTGELFF.

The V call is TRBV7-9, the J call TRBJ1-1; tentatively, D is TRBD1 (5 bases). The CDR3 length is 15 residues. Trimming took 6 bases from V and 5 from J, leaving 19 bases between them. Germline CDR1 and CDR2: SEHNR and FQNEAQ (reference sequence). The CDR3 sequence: CASSQDNIGDTEAFF. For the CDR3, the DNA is TGTGCCAGCAGTCAGGATAATATAGGGGATACTGAAGCTTTCTTT.

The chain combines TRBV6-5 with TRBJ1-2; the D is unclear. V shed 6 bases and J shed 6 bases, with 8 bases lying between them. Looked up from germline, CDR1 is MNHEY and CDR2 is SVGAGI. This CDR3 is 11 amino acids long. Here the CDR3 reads CASSSLHGYTF. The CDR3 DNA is TGTGCCAGCAGCTCGCTACATGGCTACACCTTC.

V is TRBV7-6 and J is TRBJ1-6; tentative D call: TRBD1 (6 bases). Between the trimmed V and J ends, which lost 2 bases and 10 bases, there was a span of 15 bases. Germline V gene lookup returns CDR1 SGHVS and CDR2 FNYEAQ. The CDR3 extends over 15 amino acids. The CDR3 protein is CASSLLEGGRSPLHF. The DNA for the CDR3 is TGTGCCAGCAGCTTATTGGAAGGGGGAAGGTCACCCCTCCACTTT.

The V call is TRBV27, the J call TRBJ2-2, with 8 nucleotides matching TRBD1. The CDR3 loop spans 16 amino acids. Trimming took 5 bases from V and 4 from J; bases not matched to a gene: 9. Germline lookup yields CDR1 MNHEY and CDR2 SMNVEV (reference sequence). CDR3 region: CASSKRQGRTTGELFF. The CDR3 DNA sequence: TGTGCCAGCAGTAAGAGACAGGGGAGGACCACCGGGGAGCTGTTTTTT.

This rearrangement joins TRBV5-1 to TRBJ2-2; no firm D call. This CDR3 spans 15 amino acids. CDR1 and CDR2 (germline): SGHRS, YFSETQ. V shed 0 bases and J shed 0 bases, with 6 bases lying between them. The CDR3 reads CASSLGQTNTGELFF. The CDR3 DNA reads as TGCGCCAGCAGCTTGGGGCAGACGAACACCGGGGAGCTGTTTTTT.

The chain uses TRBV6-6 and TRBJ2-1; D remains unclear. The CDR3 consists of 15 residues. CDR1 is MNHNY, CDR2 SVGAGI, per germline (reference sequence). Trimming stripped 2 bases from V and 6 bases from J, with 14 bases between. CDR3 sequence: CASSYRDNQRNEQFF. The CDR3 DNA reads TGTGCCAGCAGTTACAGAGACAACCAACGCAATGAGCAGTTCTTC.

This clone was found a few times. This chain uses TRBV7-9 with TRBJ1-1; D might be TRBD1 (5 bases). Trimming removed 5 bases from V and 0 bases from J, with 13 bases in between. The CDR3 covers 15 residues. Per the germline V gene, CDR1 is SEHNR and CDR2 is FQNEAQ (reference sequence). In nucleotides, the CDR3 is TGTGCCAGCAGCCCTACAGGCATCATGAACACTGAAGCTTTCTTT. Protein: CASSPTGIMNTEAFF.

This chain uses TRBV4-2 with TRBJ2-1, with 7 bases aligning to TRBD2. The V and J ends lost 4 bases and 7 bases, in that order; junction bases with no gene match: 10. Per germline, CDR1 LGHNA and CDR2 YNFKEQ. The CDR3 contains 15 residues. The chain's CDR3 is CASSPHRGERNEQFF. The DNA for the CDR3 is TGTGCCAGCAGCCCCCATCGGGGGGAGAGGAATGAGCAGTTCTTC.

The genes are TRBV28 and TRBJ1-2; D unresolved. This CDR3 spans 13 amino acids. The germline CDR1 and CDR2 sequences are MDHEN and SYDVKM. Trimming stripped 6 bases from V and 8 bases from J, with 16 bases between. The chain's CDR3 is CASSGDRRVGYTF. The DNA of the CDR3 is TGTGCCAGCAGCGGCGATCGCCGGGTGGGCTACACCTTC.

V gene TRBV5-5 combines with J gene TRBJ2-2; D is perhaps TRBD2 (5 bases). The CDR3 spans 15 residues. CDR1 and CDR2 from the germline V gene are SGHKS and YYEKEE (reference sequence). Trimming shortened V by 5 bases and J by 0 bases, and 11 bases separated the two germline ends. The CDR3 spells CASSTTTTNTGELFF. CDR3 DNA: TGTGCCAGCAGTACGACGACTACGAACACCGGGGAGCTGTTTTTT.

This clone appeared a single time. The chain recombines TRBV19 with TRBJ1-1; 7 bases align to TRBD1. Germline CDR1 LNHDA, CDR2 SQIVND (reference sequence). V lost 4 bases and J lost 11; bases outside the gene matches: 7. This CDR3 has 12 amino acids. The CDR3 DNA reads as TGTGCCAGTAGTAGGGGACAGACTCTGGCTTTCTTT. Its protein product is CASSRGQTLAFF.

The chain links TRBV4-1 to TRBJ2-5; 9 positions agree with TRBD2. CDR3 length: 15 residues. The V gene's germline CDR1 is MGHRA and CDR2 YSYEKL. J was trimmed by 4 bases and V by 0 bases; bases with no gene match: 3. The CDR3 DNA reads TGCGCCAGCAGCCAAGATAGTAGCGGGGGAGAGACCCAGTACTTC. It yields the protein CASSQDSSGGETQYF.

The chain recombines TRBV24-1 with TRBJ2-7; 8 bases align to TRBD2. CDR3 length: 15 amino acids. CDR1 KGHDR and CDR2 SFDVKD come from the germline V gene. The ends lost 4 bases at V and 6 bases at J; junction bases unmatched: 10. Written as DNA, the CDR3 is TGTGCCACCAGTGACCCGTCGGGAGGGGAGGTCGAGCAGTACTTC. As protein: CATSDPSGGEVEQYF.

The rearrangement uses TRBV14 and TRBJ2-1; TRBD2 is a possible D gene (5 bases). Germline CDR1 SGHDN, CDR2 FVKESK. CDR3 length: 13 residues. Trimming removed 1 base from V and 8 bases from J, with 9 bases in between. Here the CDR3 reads CASSQGYGDEQFF. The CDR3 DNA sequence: TGTGCCAGCAGCCAAGGTTACGGGGATGAGCAGTTCTTC.